This TCR beta chain was recorded in a study of T cell responses to AZD1222 COVID-19 vaccine. The CDR3 sequence is 15 residues long. V dropped 3 bases and J dropped 3; count of bases not matched to a gene: 7. CDR1 and CDR2 (germline): GTSNPN, SVGIG (reference sequence). Notes on this clone: Antigen unknown.

Broader study findings: The span of vaccine-associated CD4 TCRs extended across spike, with dominance at 160-218 and 743-854.

Method: immunoSEQ multiplex PCR; TCRdb's copy keeps in-frame clones and lacks some. Of around 88,000 clones listed, roughly 91% are singletons. The sequencing used peripheral blood, collected on day 0 of MenACWY control vaccination. This chain links TRBV30 with TRBJ1-4; 7 nucleotides line up with TRBD1. The sequence was collected from an adult in good health. CDR3 sequence: CAWSPGQAANEKLFF. The CDR3 DNA sequence: TGTGCCTGGAGCCCAGGACAGGCCGCTAATGAAAAACTGTTTTTT.